Listed below are T cell receptor beta chains from one sample, sequenced in a study of T cell repertoires in cytomegalovirus infection. No cognate antigen is known for these TCRs. TCRdb reanalysed the reads using MiXCR and keeps one entry per CDR3 protein. The data contain about 57,000 distinct CDR3 sequences, around 20% of them singletons. Sequenced here: CD8+ T cells from cultured PBMCs, sampled from culture after CMV antigen stimulation. Every receptor here comes from a human donor in good health (CMV status not recorded). Some clones in this sample may be carry-over from other donors' samples. CDR3s include the opening cysteine and the closing phenylalanine or tryptophan.

V gene: TRBV7-9
CDR3 protein: CASSLGAQNGFF

V gene: TRBV7-9
CDR3 protein: CASSLEGRTGTRNTEAFF

V gene: TRBV2
CDR3 protein: CASSTGQFNTGELFF

V gene: TRBV4-3
CDR3 protein: CASSPNQGMGYGYTF

V gene: TRBV5-1
CDR3 protein: CASRGETGNSVPYEQYF

V gene: TRBV10-3
CDR3 protein: CAISELWTGGSGNTIYF

V gene: TRBV12-3/TRBV12-4
CDR3 protein: CASKLSRDRSPGREKLFF

V gene: TRBV6-6
CDR3 protein: CASSALRGSTDTQYF

V gene: TRBV7-2
CDR3 protein: CASLHLAGIEAFF

V gene: TRBV6-5
CDR3 protein: CASSSGATSGANVLTF

V gene: TRBV18
CDR3 protein: CASSPIFKGGYEQYF

V gene: TRBV15
CDR3 protein: CATSPLTGGDSEAFF

V gene: TRBV4-1
CDR3 protein: CASSQGLIAGDEQFF

V gene: TRBV4-1
CDR3 protein: CASSPRTGSRNTEAFF

V gene: TRBV6-5
CDR3 protein: CASSWTGDSNQPQHF

V gene: TRBV12-3/TRBV12-4
CDR3 protein: CASSLVARQGSGYTF

V gene: TRBV7-9
CDR3 protein: CASSESRVRNTGELFF

V gene: TRBV27
CDR3 protein: CASSFGVTAEAFF

V gene: TRBV6-5
CDR3 protein: CARNQLTYVYEQYF

V gene: TRBV7-9
CDR3 protein: CAYEFGQGNTYEQYF

V gene: TRBV7-2
CDR3 protein: CASSERDWGYEQYF

V gene: TRBV28
CDR3 protein: CASSIGRYTEAFF

V gene: TRBV5-6
CDR3 protein: CASSSMTGYEAFF

V gene: TRBV12-3/TRBV12-4
CDR3 protein: CALLGTGLNGANVLTF

V gene: TRBV7-8
CDR3 protein: CASSPWTGTRNIQYF

V gene: TRBV7-8
CDR3 protein: CASSRLGSSNYGYTF

V gene: TRBV12-3/TRBV12-4
CDR3 protein: CASSLLASTEAFF

V gene: TRBV7-6
CDR3 protein: CASSLTGVYNEQFF